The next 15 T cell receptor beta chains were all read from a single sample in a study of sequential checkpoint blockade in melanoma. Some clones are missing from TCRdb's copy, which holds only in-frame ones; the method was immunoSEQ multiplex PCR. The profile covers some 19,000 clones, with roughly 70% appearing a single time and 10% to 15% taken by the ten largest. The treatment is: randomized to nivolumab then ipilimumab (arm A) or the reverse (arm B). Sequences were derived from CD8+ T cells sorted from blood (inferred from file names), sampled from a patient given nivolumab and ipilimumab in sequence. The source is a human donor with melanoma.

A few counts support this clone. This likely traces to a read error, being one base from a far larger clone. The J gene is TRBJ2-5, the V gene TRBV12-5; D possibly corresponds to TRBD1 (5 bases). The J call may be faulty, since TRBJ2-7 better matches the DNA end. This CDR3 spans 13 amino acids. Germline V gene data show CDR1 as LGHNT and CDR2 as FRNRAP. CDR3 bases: TGTGCTAGTGGTTCTCAGGGTCCCCACGAGCAGTACTTC. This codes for CASGSQGPHEQYF.

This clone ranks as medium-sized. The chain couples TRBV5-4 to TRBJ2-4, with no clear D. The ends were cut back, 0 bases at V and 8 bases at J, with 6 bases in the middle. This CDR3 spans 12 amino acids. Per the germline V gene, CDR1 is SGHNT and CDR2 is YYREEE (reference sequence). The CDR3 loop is CASSLGTDIQYF. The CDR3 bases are TGTGCCAGCAGCTTGGGAACGGACATTCAGTACTTC.

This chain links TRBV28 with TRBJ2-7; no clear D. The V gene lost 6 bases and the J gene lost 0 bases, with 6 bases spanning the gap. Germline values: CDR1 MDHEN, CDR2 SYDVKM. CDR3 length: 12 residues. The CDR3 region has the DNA TGTGCCAGCAGATCCATCTCCTACGAGCAGTACTTC. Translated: CASRSISYEQYF.

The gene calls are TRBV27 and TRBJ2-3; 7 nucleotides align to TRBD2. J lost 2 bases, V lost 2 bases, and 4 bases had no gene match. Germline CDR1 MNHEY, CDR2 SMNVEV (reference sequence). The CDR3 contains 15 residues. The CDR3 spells CASSLLREVTDTQYF. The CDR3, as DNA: TGTGCCAGCAGTTTACTTCGGGAGGTCACAGATACGCAGTATTTT.

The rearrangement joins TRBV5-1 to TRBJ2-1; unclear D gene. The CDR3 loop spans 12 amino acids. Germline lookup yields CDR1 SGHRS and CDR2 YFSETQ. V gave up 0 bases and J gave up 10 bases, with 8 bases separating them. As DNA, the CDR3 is TGCGCCAGCAGCTTGGCCCAGGCCGAGCAGTTCTTC. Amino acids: CASSLAQAEQFF.

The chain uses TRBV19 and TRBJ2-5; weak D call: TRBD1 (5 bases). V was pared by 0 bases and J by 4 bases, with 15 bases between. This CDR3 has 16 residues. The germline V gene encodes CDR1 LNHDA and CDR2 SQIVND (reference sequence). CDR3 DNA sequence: TGTGCCAGTAGTATAGATTCCGGCAGTAGGGGAGAGACCCAGTACTTC. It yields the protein CASSIDSGSRGETQYF.

In DNA form, the CDR3 reads TGTGCCAGCAGCCCCTCTAGCGGAACGGGAGAGACCCAGTACTTC. Its translation is CASSPSSGTGETQYF. The rearrangement links TRBV7-2 to TRBJ2-5; TRBD2 agrees at 7 bases. The V gene end was trimmed by 5 bases and the J gene end by 4 bases; junction bases not matched to a gene: 10. The CDR3 totals 15 residues. CDR1 and CDR2 from the germline V gene are SGHTA and FQGNSA.

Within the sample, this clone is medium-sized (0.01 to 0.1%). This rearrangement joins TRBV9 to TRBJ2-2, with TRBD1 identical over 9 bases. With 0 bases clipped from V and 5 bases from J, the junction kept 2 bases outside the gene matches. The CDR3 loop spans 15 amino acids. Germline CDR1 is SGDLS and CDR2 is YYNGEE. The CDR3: CASSVGTGVTGELFF. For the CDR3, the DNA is TGTGCCAGCAGCGTAGGGACAGGGGTAACCGGGGAGCTGTTTTTT.

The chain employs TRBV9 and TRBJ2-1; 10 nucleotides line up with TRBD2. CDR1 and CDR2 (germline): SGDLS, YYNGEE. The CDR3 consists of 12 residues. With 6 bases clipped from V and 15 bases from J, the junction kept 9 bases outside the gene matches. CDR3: CASNERGGGLFF. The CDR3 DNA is TGTGCCAGCAATGAGCGGGGGGGCGGTTTGTTCTTC.

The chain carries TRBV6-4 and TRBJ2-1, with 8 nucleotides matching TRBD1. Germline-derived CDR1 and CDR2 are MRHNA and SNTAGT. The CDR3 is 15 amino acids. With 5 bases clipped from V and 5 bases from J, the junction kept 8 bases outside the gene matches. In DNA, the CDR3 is TGTGCCAGCAGTTACCTGACAGGGGCGCACAATGAGCAGTTCTTC. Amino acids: CASSYLTGAHNEQFF.

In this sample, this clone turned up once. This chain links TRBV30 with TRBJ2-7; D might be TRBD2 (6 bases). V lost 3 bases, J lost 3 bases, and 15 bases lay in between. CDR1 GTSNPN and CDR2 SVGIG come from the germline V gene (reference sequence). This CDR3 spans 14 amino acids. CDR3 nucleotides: TGTGCCTGGAGAGGTGGGGGGAGGATCTACGAGCAGTACTTC. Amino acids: CAWRGGGRIYEQYF.

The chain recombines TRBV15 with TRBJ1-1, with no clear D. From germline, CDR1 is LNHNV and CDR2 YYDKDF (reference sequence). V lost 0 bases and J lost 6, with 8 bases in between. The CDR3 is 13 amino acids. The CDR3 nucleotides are TGTGCCACCAGCAGAGATCTAAACGCTGAAGCTTTCTTT. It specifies CATSRDLNAEAFF.

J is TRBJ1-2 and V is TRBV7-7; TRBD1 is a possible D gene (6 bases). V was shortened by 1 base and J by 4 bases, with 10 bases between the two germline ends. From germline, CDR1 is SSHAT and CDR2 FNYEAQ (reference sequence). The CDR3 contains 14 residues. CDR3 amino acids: CASSLGRGIYGYTF. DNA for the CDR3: TGTGCCAGCAGCTTAGGCAGGGGTATCTATGGCTACACCTTC. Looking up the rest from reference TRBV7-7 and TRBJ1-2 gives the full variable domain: GAGVSQSPRYKVTKRGQDVTLRCDPISSHATLYWYQQALGQGPEFLTYFNYEAQPDKSGLPSDRFSAERPEGSISTLTIQRTEQRDSAMYRCASSLGRGIYGYTFGSGTRLTVV.

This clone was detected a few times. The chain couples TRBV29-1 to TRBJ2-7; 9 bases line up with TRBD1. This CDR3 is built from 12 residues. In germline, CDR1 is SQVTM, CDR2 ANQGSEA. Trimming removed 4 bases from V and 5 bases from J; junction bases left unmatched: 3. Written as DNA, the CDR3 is TGCAGCGTTGCCCGGACAGGGGACGAGCAGTACTTC. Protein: CSVARTGDEQYF.

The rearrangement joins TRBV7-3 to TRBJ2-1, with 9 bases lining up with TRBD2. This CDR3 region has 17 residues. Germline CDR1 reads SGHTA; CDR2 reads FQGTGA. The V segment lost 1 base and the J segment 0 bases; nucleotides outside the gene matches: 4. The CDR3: CASSLMSGGSSYNEQFF. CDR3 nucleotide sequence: TGTGCCAGCAGCTTAATGAGCGGGGGGAGCTCCTACAATGAGCAGTTCTTC.